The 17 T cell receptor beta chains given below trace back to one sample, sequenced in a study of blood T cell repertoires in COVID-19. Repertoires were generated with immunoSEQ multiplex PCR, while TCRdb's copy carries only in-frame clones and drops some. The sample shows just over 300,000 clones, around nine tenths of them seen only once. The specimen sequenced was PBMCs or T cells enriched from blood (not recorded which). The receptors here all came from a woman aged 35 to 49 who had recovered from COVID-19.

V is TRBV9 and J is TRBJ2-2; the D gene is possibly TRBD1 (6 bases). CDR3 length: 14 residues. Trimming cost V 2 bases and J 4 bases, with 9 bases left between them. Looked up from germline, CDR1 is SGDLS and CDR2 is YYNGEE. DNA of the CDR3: TGTGCCAGCAGCGTCCAGGGGCGCACCGGGGAGCTGTTTTTT. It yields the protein CASSVQGRTGELFF.

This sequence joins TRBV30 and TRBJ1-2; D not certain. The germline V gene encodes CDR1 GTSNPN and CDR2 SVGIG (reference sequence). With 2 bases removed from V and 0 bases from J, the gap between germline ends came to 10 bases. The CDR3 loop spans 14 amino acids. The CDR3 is CAWSRTVTNYGYTF. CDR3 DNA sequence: TGTGCCTGGAGTCGAACAGTTACTAACTATGGCTACACCTTC.

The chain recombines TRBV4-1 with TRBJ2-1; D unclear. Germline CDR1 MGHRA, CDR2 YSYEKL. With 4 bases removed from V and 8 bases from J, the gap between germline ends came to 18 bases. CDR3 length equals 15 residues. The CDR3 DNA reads TGCGCCAGCAGCCTGGCCTCGTACCTCCGTGATGAGCAGTTCTTC. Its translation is CASSLASYLRDEQFF.

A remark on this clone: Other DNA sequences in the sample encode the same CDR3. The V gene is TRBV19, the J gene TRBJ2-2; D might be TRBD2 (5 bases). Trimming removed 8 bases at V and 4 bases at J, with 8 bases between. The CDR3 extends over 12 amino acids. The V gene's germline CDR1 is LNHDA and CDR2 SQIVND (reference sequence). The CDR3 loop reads CASGGSTGELFF. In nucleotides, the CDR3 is TGTGCCAGTGGAGGAAGCACCGGGGAGCTGTTTTTT.

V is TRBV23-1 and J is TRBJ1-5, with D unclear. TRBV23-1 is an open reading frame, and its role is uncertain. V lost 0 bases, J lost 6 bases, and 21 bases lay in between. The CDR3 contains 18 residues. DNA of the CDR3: TGCGCCAGCAGTCAATCGAAGCGTTTTCCTCGTTGCGGTCAGCCCCAGCATTTT. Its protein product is CASSQSKRFPRCGQPQHF.

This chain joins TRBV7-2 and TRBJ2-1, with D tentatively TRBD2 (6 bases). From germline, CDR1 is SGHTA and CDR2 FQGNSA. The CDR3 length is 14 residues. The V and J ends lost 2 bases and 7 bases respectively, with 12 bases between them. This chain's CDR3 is CASSLHLARNEQFF. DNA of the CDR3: TGTGCCAGCAGCTTACACCTAGCGCGGAATGAGCAGTTCTTC.

The CDR3 is CASSQDPSSVLSTDTQYF. The CDR3 nucleotides read TGTGCCAGCAGCCAAGATCCAAGTAGCGTACTTAGCACAGATACGCAGTATTTT. The V gene is TRBV4-2, the J gene TRBJ2-3; D may be TRBD2 (5 bases). CDR1 is LGHNA, CDR2 YNFKEQ, per germline. The germline V and J ends were trimmed by 0 bases and 0 bases, with 16 bases remaining between them. The CDR3 totals 18 residues.

In nucleotides, the CDR3 is TGTGCCAGCAGTTACTCGATGGCTCCCGGGGGAAACACCATATATTTT. Translation: CASSYSMAPGGNTIYF. The chain joins TRBV6-5 to TRBJ1-3, with unresolved D. Trimming cost V 0 bases and J 4 bases, with 13 bases left between them. Germline lookup yields CDR1 MNHEY and CDR2 SVGAGI. The CDR3 has 16 amino acids.

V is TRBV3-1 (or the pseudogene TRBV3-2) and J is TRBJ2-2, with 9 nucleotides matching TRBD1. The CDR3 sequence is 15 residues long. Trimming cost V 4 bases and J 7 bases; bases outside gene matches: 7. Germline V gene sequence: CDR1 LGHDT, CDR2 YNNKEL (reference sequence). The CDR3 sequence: CASSRGGQGGGELFF. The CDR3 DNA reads TGTGCCAGCAGCCGAGGGGGACAGGGAGGCGGGGAGCTGTTTTTT.

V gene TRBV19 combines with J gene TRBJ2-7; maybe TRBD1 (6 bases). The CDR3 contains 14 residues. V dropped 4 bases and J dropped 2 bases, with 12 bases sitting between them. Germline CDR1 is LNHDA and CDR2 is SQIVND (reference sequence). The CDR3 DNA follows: TGTGCCAGTAGTAGCACAGGGCCCCCCTACGAGCAGTACTTC. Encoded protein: CASSSTGPPYEQYF.

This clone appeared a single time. This chain's CDR3 is CASSQTSTGANVLTF. CDR3 nucleotides: TGTGCCAGCAGCCAAACTAGCACTGGGGCCAACGTCCTGACTTTC. The chain couples TRBV4-2 to TRBJ2-6; D possibly corresponds to TRBD2 (6 bases). V was shortened by 2 bases and J by 2 bases, with 7 bases between the two germline ends. From germline, CDR1 is LGHNA and CDR2 YNFKEQ. The CDR3 length is 15 residues.

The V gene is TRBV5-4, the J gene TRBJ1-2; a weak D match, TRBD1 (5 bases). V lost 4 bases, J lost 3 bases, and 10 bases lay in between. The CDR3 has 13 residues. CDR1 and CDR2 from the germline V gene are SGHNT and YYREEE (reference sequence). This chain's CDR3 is CASSPTEDYGYTF. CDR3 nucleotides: TGTGCCAGCAGCCCGACAGAGGACTATGGCTACACCTTC.

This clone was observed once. The DNA of the CDR3 is TGTGCCAGTAGTCCCGCCCAGGCAGGGGGTTCCCACGAGCAGTACTTC. It codes for CASSPAQAGGSHEQYF. The chain links TRBV19 to TRBJ2-7; TRBD1 matches 7 bases. Germline V gives CDR1 LNHDA, CDR2 SQIVND (reference sequence). Losses at the gene ends were 5 bases for V and 5 bases for J; bases not matched to a gene: 15. The length of the CDR3 is 16 residues.

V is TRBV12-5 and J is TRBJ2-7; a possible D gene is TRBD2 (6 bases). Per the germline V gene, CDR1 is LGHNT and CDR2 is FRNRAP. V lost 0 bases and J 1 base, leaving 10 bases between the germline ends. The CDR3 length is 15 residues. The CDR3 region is CASGLVGTLSYEQYF. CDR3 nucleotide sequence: TGTGCTAGTGGTTTGGTAGGGACTCTATCCTACGAGCAGTACTTC.

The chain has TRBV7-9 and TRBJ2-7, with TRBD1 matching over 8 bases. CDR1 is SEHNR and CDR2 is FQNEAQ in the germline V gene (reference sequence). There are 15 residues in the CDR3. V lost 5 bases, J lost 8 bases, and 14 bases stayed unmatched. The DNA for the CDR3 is TGTGCCAGCAGCCCGACCGGGGACAGGCCTACGAAGCAGTACTTC. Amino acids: CASSPTGDRPTKQYF.

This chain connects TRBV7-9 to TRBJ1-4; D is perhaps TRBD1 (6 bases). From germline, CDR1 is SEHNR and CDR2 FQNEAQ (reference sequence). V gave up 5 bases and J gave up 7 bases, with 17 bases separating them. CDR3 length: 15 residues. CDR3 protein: CASSREQGQGEKLFF. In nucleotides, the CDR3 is TGTGCCAGCAGCCGAGAACAGGGTCAGGGTGAAAAACTGTTTTTT.

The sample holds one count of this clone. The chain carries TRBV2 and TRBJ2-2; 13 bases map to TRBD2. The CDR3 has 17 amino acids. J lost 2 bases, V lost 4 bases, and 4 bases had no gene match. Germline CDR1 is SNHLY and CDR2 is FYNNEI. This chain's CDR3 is CASSGGTSGKNTGELFF. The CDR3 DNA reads TGTGCCAGCAGTGGCGGGACTAGCGGGAAAAACACCGGGGAGCTGTTTTTT.